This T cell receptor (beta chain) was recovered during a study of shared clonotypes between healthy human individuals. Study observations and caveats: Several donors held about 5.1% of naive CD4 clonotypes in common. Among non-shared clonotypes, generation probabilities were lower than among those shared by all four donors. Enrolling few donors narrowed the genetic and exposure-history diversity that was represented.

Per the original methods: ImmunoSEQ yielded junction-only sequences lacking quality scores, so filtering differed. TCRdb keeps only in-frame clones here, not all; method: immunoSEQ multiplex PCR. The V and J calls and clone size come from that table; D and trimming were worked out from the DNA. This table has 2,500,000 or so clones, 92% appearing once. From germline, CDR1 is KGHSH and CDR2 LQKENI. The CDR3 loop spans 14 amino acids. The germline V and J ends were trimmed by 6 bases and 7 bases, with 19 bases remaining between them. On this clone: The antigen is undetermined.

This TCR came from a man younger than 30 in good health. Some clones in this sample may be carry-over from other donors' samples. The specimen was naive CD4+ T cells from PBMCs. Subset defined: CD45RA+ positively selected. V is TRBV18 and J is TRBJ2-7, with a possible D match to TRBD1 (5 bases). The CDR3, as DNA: TGTGCCAGCTCGTGGGGCACTGGGCCCCTTGAGCAGTACTTC. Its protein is CASSWGTGPLEQYF.